This is a list of T cell receptor beta chains from one sample in a study of cytomegalovirus exposure and HLA in healthy donors. The protocol was immunoSEQ multiplex PCR, while the TCRdb copy is restricted to in-frame clones and leaves out a portion. The table records fewer than 140,000 clones, about 75% of them present only once. Sequencing was performed on PBMCs. Source of these receptors: a male donor in good health and CMV-seropositive. The CDR3 runs from the conserved cysteine through the conserved F or W. Each record gives: clone size, CDR3 length, V gene, D gene, J gene, CDR3 protein, CDR3 DNA. D genes are given only for firm matches. Rows may omit the clone size; those that give it use once, few, many or a size class.

>.|12|TRBV7-9|.|TRBJ2-1
CASSLGANEQFF
TGTGCCAGCAGCTTAGGCGCAAATGAGCAGTTCTTC
>.|15|TRBV28|TRBD1|TRBJ1-1
CATGGTGGVRAEAFF
TGTGCCACGGGAGGGACAGGGGGCGTGAGGGCTGAAGCTTTCTTT
>.|15|TRBV28|.|TRBJ1-2
CASSSQPQGQNGCTF
TGTGCCAGCAGTTCGCAACCCCAAGGACAGAATGGCTGCACCTTC
>.|15|TRBV5-1|.|TRBJ1-6
CASSLDRGGNSPLHF
TGCGCCAGCAGCTTGGACAGAGGGGGTAATTCACCCCTCCACTTT
>.|14|TRBV6-1|.|TRBJ2-7
CASSDWAGDYEQYF
TGTGCCAGCAGTGATTGGGCAGGTGACTACGAGCAGTACTTC
>few|15|TRBV5-6|TRBD1|TRBJ1-1
CASSPRGGTVSVAFF
TGTGCCAGCAGCCCCCGGGGTGGGACAGTAAGTGTAGCTTTCTTT
>.|15|TRBV5-1|TRBD1|TRBJ2-2
CASSHRTGGTGELFF
TGCGCCAGCAGCCATAGGACAGGGGGGACCGGGGAGCTGTTTTTT
>.|15|TRBV9|TRBD2|TRBJ2-7
CASSAGGTSAYEQYF
TGTGCCAGCAGCGCGGGGGGGACTAGCGCCTACGAGCAGTACTTC
>.|14|TRBV27|.|TRBJ1-1
CASSPMTRDTEAFF
TGTGCCAGCAGTCCCATGACCAGGGACACTGAAGCTTTCTTT
>.|15|TRBV4-2|TRBD2|TRBJ2-1
CASSQDWTSGSEKFF
TGTGCCAGCAGCCAAGATTGGACTAGCGGGTCGGAGAAGTTCTTC
>.|15|TRBV27|.|TRBJ2-1
CASSLYLSSYNEQFF
TGTGCCAGCAGTTTGTACCTAAGCTCCTACAATGAGCAGTTCTTC
>once|14|TRBV27|.|TRBJ1-1
CASKLIQGNTEAFF
TGTGCCAGCAAACTAATACAGGGTAACACTGAAGCTTTCTTT
>.|14|TRBV9|.|TRBJ1-2
CASSFRDLDYGYTF
TGTGCCAGCAGCTTTCGGGACTTGGACTATGGCTACACCTTC
>.|13|TRBV6-1|.|TRBJ1-2
CASSELGGRGYTF
TGTGCCAGCAGTGAATTGGGGGGTCGCGGCTACACCTTC
>.|15|TRBV30|.|TRBJ1-5
CAWSPQGGRNQPQHF
TGTGCCTGGAGTCCTCAAGGAGGGCGCAATCAGCCCCAGCATTTT
>.|15|TRBV6-5|TRBD1|TRBJ2-7
CASSYGDRGTYEQYF
TGTGCCAGCAGTTACGGGGACAGGGGCACCTACGAGCAGTACTTC
>few|12|TRBV29-1|.|TRBJ2-5
CSVEPRAETQYF
TGCAGCGTTGAACCCCGAGCGGAGACCCAGTACTTC
>.|15|TRBV27|.|TRBJ2-7
CASSGPRTAVYEQYF
TGTGCCAGCAGCGGCCCACGAACGGCGGTCTACGAGCAGTACTTC